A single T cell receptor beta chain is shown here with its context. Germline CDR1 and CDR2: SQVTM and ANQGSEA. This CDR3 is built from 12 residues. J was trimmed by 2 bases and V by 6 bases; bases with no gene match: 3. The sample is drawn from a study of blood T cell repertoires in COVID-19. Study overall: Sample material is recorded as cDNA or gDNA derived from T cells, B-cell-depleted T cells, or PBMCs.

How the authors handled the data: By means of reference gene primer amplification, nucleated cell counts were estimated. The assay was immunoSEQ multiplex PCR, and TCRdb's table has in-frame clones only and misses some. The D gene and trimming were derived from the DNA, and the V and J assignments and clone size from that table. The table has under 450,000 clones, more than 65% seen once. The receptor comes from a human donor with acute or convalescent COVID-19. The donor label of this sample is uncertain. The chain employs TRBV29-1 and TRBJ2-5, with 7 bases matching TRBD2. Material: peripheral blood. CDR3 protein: CSVGGVQETQYF. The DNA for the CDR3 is TGCAGCGTGGGGGGGGTTCAAGAGACCCAGTACTTC.